This T cell receptor (beta chain) was captured in a study of blood T cell repertoires in COVID-19 (dated by TCRdb to the early 2020s). General notes on the study: Samples from collaborators originated in the United States, Italy and Spain and spanned both the acute and convalescent phases of COVID-19. The material from the prospective study consisted of cDNA or gDNA derived from T cells, B-cell-depleted T cells, or PBMCs. Subjects who had been exposed to COVID-19, were actively infected with it, or had recovered from it provided the deeply sampled blood TCRbeta repertoires that made up the dataset. The repertoires were made available in a free public database intended to serve as a resource for research on the immune response to SARS-CoV-2. Samples were obtained from the ongoing ImmuneRACE study (first 160 participants) and from 1,254 subjects provided by 6 global collaborators. A de-identified subject ID, COVID-19 status, age in years and sex were almost always included in the sample metadata. Where HLA class I and class II types were available, the types were taken from metadata supplied by the sample provider, not from assay-based typing.

General conclusions and limits of the study: The quantity of clinical and demographic metadata differed by source and by participant and was supplied without curation.

This clone has only one observation. The clone's antigen remains unknown. Base qualities were left out, and no much larger clone turns up one base away. Participants in the prospective study were aged roughly 18 to 100 years, lived in 20 to 25 United States geographic areas, and enrolled through a virtual design. In the prospective study, participants were assigned to cohorts based on the clinical history participants reported in a screening survey and a study questionnaire. Recovered participants in ImmuneRACE Cohort 3 were defined by two consecutive negative NP/OP PCR tests, clearance by a healthcare professional, or resolution of symptoms. In the prospective study, mobile phlebotomists collected whole blood, serum and a nasopharyngeal or oropharyngeal swab from each participant. Participants in the prospective study had the option to provide additional blood draws and questionnaires over an approximately 2-month period. Before DNA extraction, blood samples from the prospective study were shipped at room temperature or frozen.

CDR1 and CDR2 are drawn from the germline V gene (reference sequence): MNHNY, SVGAGI. Clipping removes 0 bases from V and 3 bases from J, with 4 as the unmatched junction base count. From its cysteine to its phenylalanine, the CDR3 spans 16 amino acids. Only the CDR3 DNA stays, 48 bases, in frame from base 1. TCRbeta CDR3 regions were amplified from genomic DNA by means of the immunoSEQ Assay, a bias-controlled multiplex PCR. Concerning the study's data processing: Within the assay, amplification of reference gene primers was used to estimate how many nucleated cells each sample contained. To quantify the absolute abundance of each unique TCRbeta CDR3 rearrangement, sequence reads were collapsed and filtered. For each sample, productive Simpson clonality was calculated as the square root of Simpson's diversity index over productive rearrangements. Entries here come from immuneACCESS through TCRdb and include only in-frame sequences with V and J called. Some clones fail to appear in such tables; in the studies checked, an unresolved V gene covers under half of the shortfall, and the cause of the remainder is unknown. That table supplies the V and J calls and clone size; D and trimming were determined from the DNA. The sample table lists 300,000 to 400,000 clones, about 87% of them with a count of one. The ten biggest clones cover over 4.5% of the sample.

This clonotype was sampled from a man younger than 45 who had recovered from COVID-19. Sequencing used PBMCs or T cells enriched from blood (not recorded which). The rearranged chain carries TRBV6-6 and TRBJ1-3; 8 bases in between match TRBD1. The nucleotide sequence is given as TGTGCCAGCAGTTACTCCCAGGGGGCTGGTGGAAACACCATATATTTT. Translated, this is CASSYSQGAGGNTIYF.